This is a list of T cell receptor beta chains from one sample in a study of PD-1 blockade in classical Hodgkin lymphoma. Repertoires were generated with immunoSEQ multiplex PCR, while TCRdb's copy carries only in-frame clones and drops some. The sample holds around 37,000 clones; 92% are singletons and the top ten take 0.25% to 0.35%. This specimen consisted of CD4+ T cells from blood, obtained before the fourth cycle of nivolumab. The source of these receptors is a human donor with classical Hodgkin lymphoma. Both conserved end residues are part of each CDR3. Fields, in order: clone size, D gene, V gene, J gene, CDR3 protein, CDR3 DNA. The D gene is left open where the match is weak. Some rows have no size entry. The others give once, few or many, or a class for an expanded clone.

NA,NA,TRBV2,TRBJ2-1,CASSGTQRAGGFF,TGTGCCAGCAGCGGAACCCAGCGGGCCGGCGGGTTCTTC
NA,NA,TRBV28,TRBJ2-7,CASSLSFDRTEQYF,TGTGCCAGCAGTTTATCCTTCGACCGGACCGAGCAGTACTTC
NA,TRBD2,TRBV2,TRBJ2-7,CASRNPGGARYEQYF,TGTGCCAGCAGAAATCCCGGGGGGGCCCGCTACGAGCAGTACTTC
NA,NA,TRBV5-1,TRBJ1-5,CASSLERGARVQPQHF,TGCGCCAGCAGCTTGGAGCGGGGGGCGCGGGTACAGCCCCAGCATTTT
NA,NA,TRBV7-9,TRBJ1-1,CASSSQGRLNTEAFF,TGTGCCAGCAGCTCCCAAGGACGGTTGAACACTGAAGCTTTCTTT
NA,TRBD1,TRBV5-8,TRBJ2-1,CASSSSGTALYNEQFF,TGTGCCAGCAGCTCCTCCGGGACAGCGCTCTACAATGAGCAGTTCTTC
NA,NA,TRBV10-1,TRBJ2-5,CASSYSAGGLQETQYF,TGCGCCAGCAGTTATTCGGCTGGAGGGTTACAAGAGACCCAGTACTTC
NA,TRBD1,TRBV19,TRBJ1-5,CASRPTGVNQPQHF,TGTGCCAGTAGGCCAACAGGGGTCAATCAGCCCCAGCATTTT
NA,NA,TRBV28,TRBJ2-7,CASSLGGGTTSYEQYF,TGTGCCAGCAGTTTGGGGGGAGGGACAACCTCCTACGAGCAGTACTTC
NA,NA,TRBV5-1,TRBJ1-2,CASSLVAGTGGYTF,TGCGCCAGCAGCTTGGTGGCGGGGACCGGAGGCTACACCTTC
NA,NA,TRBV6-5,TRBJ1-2,CASSYRQGSLNYGYTF,TGTGCCAGCAGTTATCGGCAGGGGTCTCTTAACTATGGCTACACCTTC
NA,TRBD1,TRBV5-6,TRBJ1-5,CASSLSRDRTQPQHF,TGTGCCAGCAGCTTGAGCCGGGACAGAACTCAGCCCCAGCATTTT
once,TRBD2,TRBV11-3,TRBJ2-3,CASSSLAGVTDTQYF,TGTGCCAGCAGCTCCCTAGCGGGAGTTACAGATACGCAGTATTTT
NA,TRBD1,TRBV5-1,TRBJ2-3,CASSSGQVTDTQYF,TGCGCCAGCAGCTCGGGACAGGTCACAGATACGCAGTATTTT
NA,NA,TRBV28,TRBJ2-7,CASRGISPSEQYF,TGTGCCAGCAGGGGGATCTCACCTTCCGAGCAGTACTTC
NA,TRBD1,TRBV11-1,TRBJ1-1,CASSYRDRGRTEAFF,TGTGCCAGCAGCTACAGGGACAGGGGGCGGACTGAAGCTTTCTTT
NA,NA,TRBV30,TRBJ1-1,CAWGQMNTEAFF,TGTGCCTGGGGACAGATGAACACTGAAGCTTTCTTT
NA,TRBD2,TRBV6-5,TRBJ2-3,CASSYSTSGRVDTQYF,TGTGCCAGCAGTTACTCGACTAGCGGGAGGGTGGATACGCAGTATTTT
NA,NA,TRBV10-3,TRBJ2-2,CAIRPYTGNTGELFF,TGTGCCATCAGACCATACACAGGGAACACCGGGGAGCTGTTTTTT
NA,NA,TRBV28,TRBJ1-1,CASSYLTHGMNTEAFF,TGTGCCAGCAGCTACCTGACACACGGGATGAACACTGAAGCTTTCTTT
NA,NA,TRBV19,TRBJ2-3,CASSTSRDLGTDTQYF,TGTGCCAGTAGTACGAGCCGGGACCTAGGCACAGATACGCAGTATTTT
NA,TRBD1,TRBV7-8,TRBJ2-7,CASSGRDRAPYEQYF,TGTGCCAGCAGCGGCCGGGACAGGGCGCCCTACGAGCAGTACTTC
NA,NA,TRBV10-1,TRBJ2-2,CASSESWVGELFF,TGCGCCAGCAGTGAGTCGTGGGTCGGGGAGCTGTTTTTT
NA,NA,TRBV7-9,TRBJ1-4,CASSLGQGMELFF,TGTGCCAGCAGCTTAGGGCAGGGGATGGAACTGTTTTTT
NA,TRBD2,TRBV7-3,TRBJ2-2,CASSLRGGSGRSDTGELFF,TGTGCCAGCAGCTTAAGAGGTGGTAGCGGGAGAAGCGACACCGGGGAGCTGTTTTTT
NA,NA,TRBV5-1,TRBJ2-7,CASSRGTYEQYF,TGCGCCAGCAGCAGGGGTACCTACGAGCAGTACTTC
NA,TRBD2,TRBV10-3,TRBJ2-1,CAISASSGIYNEQFF,TGTGCCATCAGTGCGTCTAGCGGGATCTACAATGAGCAGTTCTTC
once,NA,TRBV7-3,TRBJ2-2,CASSLTGSGELFF,TGTGCCAGCAGCCTAACAGGGTCCGGGGAGCTGTTTTTT
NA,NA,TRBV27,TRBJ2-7,CASSRIRAGTSYEQYF,TGTGCCAGCAGCCGGATAAGGGCAGGGACCAGCTACGAGCAGTACTTC
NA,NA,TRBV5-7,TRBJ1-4,CASSLAKTQGTLAEKLFF,TGTGCCAGCAGCTTGGCCAAAACCCAGGGGACCCTAGCGGAAAAACTGTTTTTT
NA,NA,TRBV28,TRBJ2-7,CASRADGRYEQYF,TGTGCCAGCAGGGCGGACGGACGGTACGAGCAGTACTTC
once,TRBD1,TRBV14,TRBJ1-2,CASSQGSGTGFYGYTF,TGTGCCAGCAGCCAAGGTTCGGGGACAGGTTTTTATGGCTACACCTTC
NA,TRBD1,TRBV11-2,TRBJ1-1,CASSLGGQMNTEAFF,TGTGCCAGCAGCTTAGGGGGACAGATGAACACTGAAGCTTTCTTT
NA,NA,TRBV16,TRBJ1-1,CASSQSLVGAGSLKAFF,TGTGCCAGCAGCCAATCTTTAGTGGGTGCAGGGTCTTTGAAGGCTTTCTTT
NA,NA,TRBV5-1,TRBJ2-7,CASSLGLGRYEQYF,TGCGCCAGCAGCTTGGGTCTAGGACGCTACGAGCAGTACTTC
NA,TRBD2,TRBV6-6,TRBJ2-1,CASSYSGGIYNEQFF,TGTGCCAGCAGTTACTCGGGGGGGATATACAATGAGCAGTTCTTC
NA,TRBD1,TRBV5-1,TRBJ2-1,CASSLLTGGDEQFF,TGCGCCAGCAGCCTCCTGACAGGGGGGGATGAGCAGTTCTTC